The rows below give T cell receptor beta chains drawn from one sample of a study of cytomegalovirus exposure and HLA in healthy donors. TCRdb keeps only in-frame clones here, not all; method: immunoSEQ multiplex PCR. The sample table includes just over 50,000 clones. Sequencing used PBMCs. The receptors were sampled from a woman in her fifties or sixties in good health and CMV-seropositive. The conserved cysteine and the conserved F or W are not part of the CDR3 here. D genes are given only for firm matches.

v_call	d_call	j_call	cdr3_aa
TRBV18	NA	TRBJ2-7	ASSPVTPNYEQY
TRBV19	TRBD2	TRBJ2-1	ASIMTGGGMNEQF
TRBV10-3	TRBD1	TRBJ2-7	AISESTGVSYEQY
TRBV18	NA	TRBJ2-3	ASSPLAGTDTQY
TRBV4-1	NA	TRBJ1-4	ASSQDGLTDEKLF
TRBV10-1	NA	TRBJ1-5	ASSETGNQPQH
TRBV6-1	TRBD1	TRBJ2-1	ASSEVLGTGIYNEQF
TRBV19	NA	TRBJ2-7	ASSTGLTYEQY
TRBV19	TRBD1	TRBJ1-4	ASNPGTGTEKLF
TRBV19	TRBD2	TRBJ2-3	ASSAIAGPTDTQY
TRBV5-4	TRBD2	TRBJ2-4	ASTSGGENIQY
TRBV15	NA	TRBJ1-5	ATSTGSNQPQH
TRBV5-4	NA	TRBJ1-2	ASSVSPQGEGYT
TRBV5-1	NA	TRBJ1-3	ASSFAGNSGNTIY
TRBV25-1	TRBD1	TRBJ1-1	ASSALPGQGATEAF
TRBV11-2	NA	TRBJ1-3	ASSLEMVGGTIY
TRBV6-5	NA	TRBJ1-5	ASSYSHTGRQPQH
TRBV6-1	TRBD2	TRBJ2-5	ASREAGGVKETQY
TRBV7-2	TRBD1	TRBJ1-5	ASSLGQGGRQPQH
TRBV14	NA	TRBJ2-3	ASSQDIEDTQY
TRBV4-3	TRBD1	TRBJ1-1	ASSQVAGQGAGNTEAF
TRBV2	NA	TRBJ2-3	ASSEVLNTDTQY
TRBV15	NA	TRBJ1-5	ATSVGGGNQPQH
TRBV6-6	NA	TRBJ2-3	ASSPRAGRTDTQY
TRBV6-1	NA	TRBJ1-5	ASSATGFSDQPQH
TRBV29-1	TRBD1	TRBJ1-5	SVAGDWTGNNQPQH
TRBV5-4	TRBD1	TRBJ2-1	ASSVGQGAYNEQF
TRBV9	TRBD1	TRBJ1-5	ASSPGGQASNQPQH
TRBV7-2	TRBD2	TRBJ2-4	ASSQQRGKNIQY
TRBV6-1	NA	TRBJ2-7	ASSDRGAYEQY
TRBV6-5	NA	TRBJ1-5	ASSYHRDSNQPQH
TRBV4-2	NA	TRBJ2-2	ASSQDPTGELF
TRBV18	TRBD2	TRBJ2-5	ASSPQGRAETQY
TRBV4-3	NA	TRBJ2-5	ASSPGDRETQY
TRBV13	TRBD1	TRBJ2-2	ASSLRDRATGELF
TRBV2	NA	TRBJ2-3	ASSLTDTQY
TRBV7-9	NA	TRBJ2-5	ASSLLPQSGQETQY
TRBV18	NA	TRBJ1-6	ASSPPTGLSSPLH
TRBV5-1	TRBD2	TRBJ2-3	ASSPLSGGVTDTQY
TRBV28	NA	TRBJ2-2	ASSLERRAGELF
TRBV11-3	TRBD1	TRBJ2-7	ASSPGQGRIYEQY
TRBV5-1	NA	TRBJ1-6	ASSLDLGLDSPLH
TRBV19	NA	TRBJ1-3	ASSQLGHASGNTIY
TRBV6-5	TRBD1	TRBJ2-7	ASSQTGGNAYEQY
TRBV11-2	NA	TRBJ1-1	ASSSLPNSGAF
TRBV5-1	NA	TRBJ2-7	ASSLELTSFYEQY
TRBV6-1	NA	TRBJ2-3	ASSTGTRTDTQY
TRBV19	NA	TRBJ1-5	ASSKFAGGGAGSNQPQH
TRBV19	NA	TRBJ1-4	ASKLQGYNEKLF
TRBV4-1	TRBD2	TRBJ2-3	ASSLGLVEVTQY
TRBV28	NA	TRBJ1-2	ASSPGHNNGGYT
TRBV11-3	NA	TRBJ1-1	ASSRTGTGRVEAF
TRBV5-1	TRBD2	TRBJ2-1	ASSGGLAYNEQF
TRBV7-9	TRBD1	TRBJ1-4	ASSLRGQVNEKLF
TRBV5-6	TRBD1	TRBJ1-2	ASSVIDRELGDYGYT